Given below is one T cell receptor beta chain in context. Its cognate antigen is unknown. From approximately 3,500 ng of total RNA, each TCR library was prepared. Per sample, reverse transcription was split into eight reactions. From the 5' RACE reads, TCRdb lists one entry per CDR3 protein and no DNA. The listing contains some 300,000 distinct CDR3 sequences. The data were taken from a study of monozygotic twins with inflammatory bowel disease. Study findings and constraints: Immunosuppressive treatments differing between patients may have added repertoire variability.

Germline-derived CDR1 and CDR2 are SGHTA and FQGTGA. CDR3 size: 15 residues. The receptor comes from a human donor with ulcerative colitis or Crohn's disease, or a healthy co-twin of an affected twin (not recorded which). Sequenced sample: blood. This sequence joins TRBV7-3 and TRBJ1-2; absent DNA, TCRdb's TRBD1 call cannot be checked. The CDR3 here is CASSLLGRGDYGYTF. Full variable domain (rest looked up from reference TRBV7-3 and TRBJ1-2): GAGVSQTPSNKVTEKGKYVELRCDPISGHTALYWYRQSLGQGPEFLIYFQGTGAADDSGLPNDRFFAVRPEGSVSTLKIQRTERGDSAVYLCASSLLGRGDYGYTFGSGTRLTVV.